These 17 T cell receptor beta chains were all obtained from the same sample, sequenced in a study of cytomegalovirus exposure and HLA in healthy donors. PCR primers comprised 60 Vbeta and 13 Jbeta primers. Assay used: immunoSEQ multiplex PCR; TCRdb lists only in-frame clones, some missing. The sample includes around 90,000 clones, more than 55% of them seen just once. Source material: PBMCs. These receptor sequences come from a boy younger than 18 in good health and CMV-seropositive.

This clone was observed once. V and J are TRBV9 and TRBJ2-7; D gene uncertain. The germline V gene has CDR1 SGDLS and CDR2 YYNGEE. The CDR3 runs to 13 residues. Trimming removed 0 bases from V and 7 bases from J, with 11 bases in between. The CDR3: CASSVGASREQYF. The CDR3 region has the DNA TGTGCCAGCAGCGTAGGTGCTAGTCGGGAGCAGTACTTC.

V and J are TRBV27 and TRBJ1-6, with D unclear. Trimming pared 7 bases from V and 7 bases from J, leaving 11 bases between. This CDR3 spans 13 amino acids. Germline loops: CDR1 MNHEY, CDR2 SMNVEV (reference sequence). CDR3 DNA: TGTGCCAGCAAACCTCCGGGGAATTCACCCCTCCACTTT. This codes for CASKPPGNSPLHF.

This clone turned up a few times. The V gene is TRBV23-1, the J gene TRBJ2-2, with 13 bases matching TRBD2. TRBV23-1 is an ORF, with its function uncertain. The CDR3 is 15 amino acids. J gave up 6 bases and V 6 bases, and 4 bases lay outside the gene matches. The CDR3 protein is CASSTSGGEAGELFF. CDR3 coding DNA: TGCGCCAGCAGCACTAGCGGGGGGGAGGCCGGGGAGCTGTTTTTT.

The gene calls are TRBV5-1 and TRBJ2-7; unclear D gene. Trimming cost V 2 bases and J 0 bases, with 12 bases left between them. The germline gives CDR1 SGHRS, CDR2 YFSETQ. The CDR3 length is 15 residues. The CDR3 sequence is CASSFLRPSSYEQYF. CDR3 nucleotides: TGCGCCAGCAGCTTCCTTAGGCCTAGCTCCTACGAGCAGTACTTC.

This rearrangement joins TRBV6-1 to TRBJ2-1; 8 nucleotides match TRBD2. V shed 5 bases and J 7 bases; nucleotides not matched to a gene: 7. Germline values: CDR1 MNHNS, CDR2 SASEGT. CDR3 length equals 14 residues. CDR3 sequence: CASSIRLARNEQFF. The CDR3 region has the DNA TGTGCCAGCAGTATACGACTAGCGAGGAATGAGCAGTTCTTC.

This clone was detected only once. J is TRBJ1-2 and V is TRBV6-6; possibly TRBD1 for D (5 bases). This CDR3 is 13 amino acids long. Trimming took off 7 bases at V and 6 bases at J, with 15 bases between the two ends. Looked up from germline, CDR1 is MNHNY and CDR2 is SVGAGI (reference sequence). The CDR3 DNA reads TGTGCCAGCACTCGAACAGGAGTCGATGGCTACACCTTC. Its translation: CASTRTGVDGYTF.

The chain employs TRBV7-8 and TRBJ2-5; D might be TRBD2 (5 bases). V was cut by 6 bases and J by 5 bases, with 19 bases left in between. CDR1 is SGHVS and CDR2 is FQNEAQ in the germline V gene. This CDR3 is 15 amino acids long. CDR3 amino acids: CASSSISGGSETQYF. CDR3 DNA sequence: TGTGCCAGCAGTTCGATCTCCGGCGGGTCGGAGACCCAGTACTTC.

The chain joins TRBV11-2 to TRBJ2-5; the D gene is possibly TRBD1 (5 bases). Germline loops: CDR1 SGHAT, CDR2 FQNNGV. This CDR3 region has 13 residues. Trimming shortened V by 3 bases and J by 5 bases, and 10 bases separated the two germline ends. The CDR3 protein is CASSFHPGETQYF. The CDR3 DNA is TGTGCCAGCAGCTTTCACCCAGGGGAGACCCAGTACTTC.

This clone came up a few times. The genes are TRBV19 and TRBJ2-7; tentative D call: TRBD2 (5 bases). The germline V and J ends were trimmed by 3 bases and 7 bases, with 13 bases remaining between them. CDR3 length: 13 amino acids. Germline CDR1 reads LNHDA; CDR2 reads SQIVND (reference sequence). CDR3 loop: CASSIGGSGEQYF. In DNA form, the CDR3 reads TGTGCCAGTAGTATTGGTGGCTCGGGGGAGCAGTACTTC.

The chain links TRBV15 to TRBJ2-1; tentatively, D is TRBD1 (6 bases). The CDR3 is 14 residues long. V was cut by 1 base and J by 9 bases, with 13 bases left in between. Per the germline V gene, CDR1 is LNHNV and CDR2 is YYDKDF (reference sequence). The CDR3 loop reads CATSRGRGRSEQFF. Here the CDR3 DNA reads TGTGCCACCAGCAGAGGCAGGGGTCGGAGTGAGCAGTTCTTC.

The chain employs TRBV6-6 and TRBJ2-7; possible D gene TRBD2, 5 bases. CDR1 is MNHNY, CDR2 SVGAGI, per germline (reference sequence). The CDR3 extends over 14 amino acids. V lost 0 bases and J lost 5, with 11 bases in between. The CDR3 here is CASSYSSGWNEQYF. As DNA, the CDR3 is TGTGCCAGCAGTTACTCGTCGGGGTGGAACGAGCAGTACTTC.

V gene TRBV6-5 combines with J gene TRBJ1-1; the D is unclear. Trimming removed 4 bases at V and 0 bases at J, with 6 bases between. Germline V gene data show CDR1 as MNHEY and CDR2 as SVGAGI. The CDR3 is 13 residues long. The CDR3 reads CASSLAMNTEAFF. Written as DNA, the CDR3 is TGTGCCAGCAGTTTGGCCATGAACACTGAAGCTTTCTTT.

The chain uses TRBV15 and TRBJ2-7; tentative D call: TRBD2 (6 bases). This CDR3 contains 15 residues. Germline lookup yields CDR1 LNHNV and CDR2 YYDKDF (reference sequence). Trimming took 0 bases from V and 5 from J, leaving 14 bases between them. CDR3 sequence reads: CATSRDLEGIHEQYF. In nucleotides, the CDR3 is TGTGCCACCAGCAGAGATCTGGAGGGGATCCACGAGCAGTACTTC. The full variable domain, completed using reference TRBV15 and TRBJ2-7, is DAMVIQNPRYQVTQFGKPVTLSCSQTLNHNVMYWYQQKSSQAPKLLFHYYDKDFNNEADTPDNFQSRRPNTSFCFLDIRSPGLGDTAMYLCATSRDLEGIHEQYFGPGTRLTVT.

Note on this clone: The same CDR3 arises from other DNA sequences in this sample as well. The J gene is TRBJ2-3, the V gene TRBV5-1; TRBD2 is a possible D gene (5 bases). V shed 0 bases and J shed 1 base, with 6 bases lying between them. This CDR3 spans 14 amino acids. Germline CDR1 is SGHRS and CDR2 is YFSETQ. In DNA form, the CDR3 reads TGCGCCAGCAGCTTGGAAGCGGGCACAGATACGCAGTATTTT. It translates to CASSLEAGTDTQYF. Full variable domain (remainder filled in from reference TRBV5-1 and TRBJ2-3): KAGVTQTPRYLIKTRGQQVTLSCSPISGHRSVSWYQQTPGQGLQFLFEYFSETQRNKGNFPGRFSGRQFSNSRSEMNVSTLELGDSALYLCASSLEAGTDTQYFGPGTRLTVL.

The rearrangement uses TRBV23-1 and TRBJ1-1, with a possible D match to TRBD1 (6 bases). TRBV23-1 is an ORF, with its function uncertain. The CDR3 is made up of 16 amino acids. Trimming stripped 0 bases from V and 5 bases from J, with 16 bases between. The CDR3 spells CASSQSHGRTGTEAFF. Written as DNA, the CDR3 is TGCGCCAGCAGTCAATCGCACGGACGAACAGGGACTGAAGCTTTCTTT.

This chain uses TRBV9 with TRBJ1-1; TRBD1 aligns across 8 bases. Trimming at V came to 0 bases and at J to 0 bases, leaving 4 bases not matched to a gene. CDR1 and CDR2 (germline): SGDLS, YYNGEE. The length of the CDR3 is 16 residues. The CDR3 region is CASSVGTGFMNTEAFF. The CDR3 coding sequence is TGTGCCAGCAGCGTAGGGACAGGGTTCATGAACACTGAAGCTTTCTTT.

This chain uses TRBV10-3 with TRBJ1-1; D uncertain. Between the trimmed V and J ends, which lost 6 bases and 1 base, there was a span of 3 bases. CDR1 and CDR2 from the germline V gene are ENHRY and SYGVKD. The CDR3 is made up of 11 amino acids. CDR3 in DNA: TGTGCCATCAGCCAGAACACTGAAGCTTTCTTT. Its translation: CAISQNTEAFF.